A single sample is the source of the 26 T cell receptor beta chains below, sequenced in a study of blood T cell repertoires in COVID-19. Using immunoSEQ multiplex PCR, the repertoire was profiled, and TCRdb retains in-frame clones only, with some absent. This table holds more than 150,000 clones, 86% found once. Source material: peripheral blood. These TCRs come from a man aged 45 to 65 with active or convalescent COVID-19.

This chain connects TRBV4-1 to TRBJ2-7, with 10 bases that match TRBD2. The CDR3 totals 15 residues. Germline V lookup: CDR1 MGHRA, CDR2 YSYEKL. J was trimmed by 3 bases and V by 1 base; bases with no gene match: 3. The CDR3 bases are TGCGCCAGCAGCCAAGGGTCTAGCGGGAGCTACGAGCAGTACTTC. Its translation is CASSQGSSGSYEQYF.

This chain connects TRBV12-5 to TRBJ2-3; the match to TRBD2 covers 12 bases. The CDR3 totals 16 residues. J lost 7 bases, V lost 2 bases, and 7 bases had no gene match. Germline lookup yields CDR1 LGHNT and CDR2 FRNRAP. CDR3 sequence reads: CASGLSSGGASNTQYF. CDR3 coding DNA: TGTGCTAGTGGTTTGTCTAGCGGGGGGGCATCAAATACGCAGTATTTT.

This clone has only one observation. This sequence joins TRBV3-1 (or the pseudogene TRBV3-2) and TRBJ1-2; weak D call: TRBD1 (5 bases). The CDR3 runs to 16 residues. CDR1 LGHDT and CDR2 YNNKEL come from the germline V gene (reference sequence). The germline V and J ends were trimmed by 2 bases and 4 bases, with 17 bases remaining between them. CDR3: CASSQQTGTGGYGYTF. In nucleotides, the CDR3 is TGTGCCAGCAGCCAACAAACCGGGACTGGTGGCTATGGCTACACCTTC.

The CDR3 protein is CASSLGQNPYEQYF. CDR3 DNA sequence: TGTGCCAGCAGCTTAGGACAGAACCCCTACGAGCAGTACTTC. The chain is built from TRBV11-3 and TRBJ2-7, with a possible D match to TRBD1 (5 bases). Trimming cost V 1 base and J 2 bases, with 9 bases left between them. This CDR3 is 14 amino acids long. Germline V gives CDR1 SGHNT, CDR2 YENEEA.

This rearrangement joins TRBV4-2 to TRBJ1-1; the D gene is possibly TRBD1 (5 bases). The V and J ends lost 1 base and 0 bases respectively, with 9 bases between them. This CDR3 contains 15 residues. Germline V gene sequence: CDR1 LGHNA, CDR2 YNFKEQ. CDR3 DNA sequence: TGTGCCAGCAGCCAAGTGCAGGGAATGAACACTGAAGCTTTCTTT. It specifies CASSQVQGMNTEAFF.

V and J are TRBV6-2 or TRBV6-3 and TRBJ1-2; no firm D call. The CDR3 length is 13 residues. The germline V gene has CDR1 MNHEY and CDR2 SVGEGT. V was pared by 5 bases and J by 3 bases, with 10 bases between. CDR3 bases: TGTGCCAGCAGTGAGGCGACCCACTATGGCTACACCTTC. It codes for CASSEATHYGYTF.

V is TRBV7-2 and J is TRBJ2-2, with 8 positions matching TRBD2. The germline V gene encodes CDR1 SGHTA and CDR2 FQGNSA. The ends lost 2 bases at V and 6 bases at J; junction bases unmatched: 8. The CDR3 loop spans 16 amino acids. CDR3 nucleotides: TGTGCCAGCAGCTTATGGCATGGACTAGCCGCCGGGGAGCTGTTTTTT. This codes for CASSLWHGLAAGELFF.

This clone was recorded once. The V gene is TRBV6-6, the J gene TRBJ1-5, with 8 positions matching TRBD1. Germline CDR1 and CDR2: MNHNY and SVGAGI (reference sequence). J lost 6 bases, V lost 0 bases, and 7 bases had no gene match. CDR3 length: 16 residues. For the CDR3, the DNA is TGTGCCAGCAGTTACTCGACCCAGGGGGCTGTTCAGCCCCAGCATTTT. Amino acid sequence: CASSYSTQGAVQPQHF.

The gene calls are TRBV6-5 and TRBJ1-6; 7 positions agree with TRBD1. Germline CDR1 is MNHEY and CDR2 is SVGAGI. V lost 10 bases to trimming and J lost 7 bases; unmatched junction nucleotides: 10. The CDR3 extends over 14 amino acids. For the CDR3, the DNA is TGTGCCACACGGTGGACAGGAGGGAATTCACCCCTCCACTTT. Amino acids: CATRWTGGNSPLHF.

This clone qualifies as large. The chain uses TRBV9 and TRBJ2-3, with 7 bases fitting TRBD1. The CDR3 runs 16 residues. V shed 5 bases and J 2 bases; nucleotides not matched to a gene: 11. CDR1 is SGDLS, CDR2 YYNGEE, per germline. The CDR3 DNA is TGTGCCAGCAGTCTCAACCGGGACAGACACACAGATACGCAGTATTTT. Amino acid sequence: CASSLNRDRHTDTQYF.

The V and J genes are TRBV5-1 and TRBJ1-3; TRBD1 agrees at 8 bases. Germline-derived CDR1 and CDR2 are SGHRS and YFSETQ. The CDR3 has 16 amino acids. Losses at the gene ends were 4 bases for V and 3 bases for J; bases not matched to a gene: 9. CDR3 DNA: TGCGCCAGCAGCAGAGGCGGACAGGGTAGTGGAAACACCATATATTTT. As protein: CASSRGGQGSGNTIYF.

J is TRBJ2-1 and V is TRBV7-3, with 9 bases lining up with TRBD2. Germline V lookup: CDR1 SGHTA, CDR2 FQGTGA. The CDR3 is 18 amino acids. The J segment lost 4 bases and the V segment lost 4 bases, leaving 14 bases of the junction unmatched. CDR3: CASSSGTSRSFTYNEQFF. In DNA, the CDR3 is TGTGCCAGCAGCTCCGGGACTAGCAGATCCTTTACATACAATGAGCAGTTCTTC.

The gene calls are TRBV5-1 and TRBJ2-1; D may be TRBD1 (5 bases). This CDR3 has 12 residues. V lost 6 bases to trimming and J lost 6 bases, with 10 bases between them. CDR1 and CDR2 from the germline V gene are SGHRS and YFSETQ. CDR3 coding DNA: TGCGCCAGCACCAGGGATCTCAATGAGCAGTTCTTC. Translation gives CASTRDLNEQFF.

The rearrangement uses TRBV4-3 and TRBJ1-6, with TRBD1 matching over 8 bases. The trim removed 0 bases at V and 7 bases at J, leaving 8 bases unmatched. The CDR3 sequence is 17 residues long. CDR1 and CDR2 (germline): LGHNA, YSLEER. The CDR3 coding sequence is TGCGCCAGCAGCCAAGATCCCAGGACAGGGAGGAATTCACCCCTCCACTTT. Its translation is CASSQDPRTGRNSPLHF.

This chain connects TRBV4-3 to TRBJ2-3; TRBD2 aligns across 10 bases. V gave up 5 bases and J gave up 4 bases; unmatched junction bases: 9. In germline, CDR1 is LGHNA, CDR2 YSLEER. This CDR3 has 16 amino acids. CDR3 sequence reads: CASSGQAGGRADTQYF. The CDR3 nucleotides are TGCGCCAGCAGCGGTCAAGCGGGAGGGCGAGCAGATACGCAGTATTTT.

The chain employs TRBV5-6 and TRBJ2-2; D not certain. Germline lookup yields CDR1 SGHDT and CDR2 YYEEEE. The CDR3 spans 12 residues. The V end lost 2 bases, the J end lost 7 bases, and 6 bases lay between the germline ends. The chain's CDR3 is CASSFVIGELFF. In DNA form, the CDR3 reads TGTGCCAGCAGCTTTGTTATCGGGGAGCTGTTTTTT.

The rearrangement links TRBV9 to TRBJ1-1, with no clear D. Trimming pared 0 bases from V and 5 bases from J, leaving 8 bases between. This CDR3 region has 13 residues. Germline V gene lookup returns CDR1 SGDLS and CDR2 YYNGEE. CDR3 amino acids: CASSVGGWTEAFF. The CDR3 nucleotides read TGTGCCAGCAGCGTAGGAGGGTGGACTGAAGCTTTCTTT. The whole variable domain, filled in from reference TRBV9 and TRBJ1-1, reads DSGVTQTPKHLITATGQRVTLRCSPRSGDLSVYWYQQSLDQGLQFLIQYYNGEERAKGNILERFSAQQFPDLHSELNLSSLELGDSALYFCASSVGGWTEAFFGQGTRLTVV.

This chain joins TRBV5-1 and TRBJ2-2; TRBD2 matches 8 bases. The CDR3 is made up of 15 amino acids. Looked up from germline, CDR1 is SGHRS and CDR2 is YFSETQ. The ends lost 0 bases at V and 5 bases at J; junction bases unmatched: 3. The CDR3: CASSLGGTSTGELFF. CDR3 nucleotides: TGCGCCAGCAGCTTGGGAGGGACTAGTACCGGGGAGCTGTTTTTT.

This chain connects TRBV28 to TRBJ2-7; no definite D call. The CDR3 extends over 11 amino acids. Germline V CDR1 and CDR2: MDHEN, SYDVKM. V was shortened by 6 bases and J by 2 bases, with 5 bases between the two germline ends. This CDR3 reads CASSPAYEQYF. The CDR3 bases are TGTGCCAGCAGCCCAGCCTACGAGCAGTACTTC.

V and J are TRBV27 and TRBJ1-3, with D hard to call. The germline gives CDR1 MNHEY, CDR2 SMNVEV (reference sequence). Trimming cost V 4 bases and J 5 bases, with 21 bases left between them. The CDR3 is 17 amino acids. CDR3 region: CASSSVLSLSPRNTIYF. The CDR3 DNA sequence: TGTGCCAGCAGTTCCGTCCTGAGTTTAAGTCCACGAAACACCATATATTTT.

This chain connects TRBV7-9 to TRBJ1-1, with unresolved D. The CDR3 covers 19 residues. The germline gives CDR1 SEHNR, CDR2 FQNEAQ (reference sequence). V shed 5 bases and J shed 0 bases, with 25 bases lying between them. The CDR3 DNA sequence: TGTGCCAGCAGCCCTCAGGCAGGCGGGGTGAATGCGATGAACACTGAAGCTTTCTTT. This sequence encodes CASSPQAGGVNAMNTEAFF.

The chain carries TRBV15 and TRBJ1-2; D gene unclear. This CDR3 comprises 14 residues. Trimming left V 0 bases short and J 8 bases short, with 13 bases between. Germline-derived CDR1 and CDR2 are LNHNV and YYDKDF (reference sequence). CDR3 sequence: CATSRDFVRGGYTF. The CDR3 region has the DNA TGTGCCACCAGCAGAGATTTTGTCAGAGGCGGCTACACCTTC. Supplemented by reference TRBV15 and TRBJ1-2, the full variable domain reads DAMVIQNPRYQVTQFGKPVTLSCSQTLNHNVMYWYQQKSSQAPKLLFHYYDKDFNNEADTPDNFQSRRPNTSFCFLDIRSPGLGDTAMYLCATSRDFVRGGYTFGSGTRLTVV.

V is TRBV13 and J is TRBJ2-2; TRBD2 is a possible D gene (5 bases). This CDR3 has 15 residues. Germline CDR1 PRHDT, CDR2 FYEKMQ (reference sequence). V was trimmed by 5 bases and J by 2 bases, leaving 12 bases between them. The CDR3 nucleotides read TGTGCCAGCAGCCCCCCCCGGGGTAACACCGGGGAGCTGTTTTTT. Protein sequence: CASSPPRGNTGELFF.

V and J are TRBV2 and TRBJ2-5, with D possibly TRBD2 on 6 matching bases. The CDR3 runs to 13 residues. The germline V gene encodes CDR1 SNHLY and CDR2 FYNNEI. V shed 7 bases and J shed 5 bases, with 14 bases lying between them. CDR3 residues: CASNMGGEETQYF. In DNA, the CDR3 is TGTGCCAGCAACATGGGCGGGGAGGAGACCCAGTACTTC.

CDR3 loop: CASSPGGARGTEAFF. The CDR3 DNA reads TGTGCCAGCAGCCCGGGGGGGGCGCGAGGCACTGAAGCTTTCTTT. The chain carries TRBV28 and TRBJ1-1; D possibly corresponds to TRBD1 (6 bases). The CDR3 consists of 15 residues. Trimming left V 6 bases short and J 4 bases short, with 18 bases between. CDR1 and CDR2 (germline): MDHEN, SYDVKM.

The chain joins TRBV6-5 to TRBJ2-4; tentative D call: TRBD2 (6 bases). Germline V gene data show CDR1 as MNHEY and CDR2 as SVGAGI. The CDR3 consists of 14 residues. Trimming shortened V by 5 bases and J by 8 bases, and 16 bases separated the two germline ends. The CDR3 sequence: CASSPVAGGYIQYF. The CDR3 DNA reads as TGTGCCAGCAGTCCAGTGGCAGGAGGGTACATTCAGTACTTC.